This entry concerns a single T cell receptor beta chain. This clone showed up just a few times. Its antigen is still unknown. Within one base of it there is no much larger clone, and no base qualities were kept. The sample is drawn from a study of blood T cell repertoires in COVID-19 (dated by TCRdb to the early 2020s). For context, the study as a whole: The collaborator samples originated in the United States, Italy and Spain and spanned the acute and convalescent phases of COVID-19. The material from the prospective study consisted of cDNA or gDNA derived from T cells, B-cell-depleted T cells, or PBMCs. The dataset comprised deeply sampled blood TCRbeta repertoires from subjects exposed to, actively infected with, or recovered from COVID-19. A freely available public database, intended as a resource for researchers studying the immune response to SARS-CoV-2, is where the repertoires were released. Samples were obtained from the ongoing ImmuneRACE study (first 160 participants) and from 1,254 subjects provided by 6 global collaborators. Sample metadata almost always included a de-identified subject ID, COVID-19 status, age in years and sex. Where available, HLA class I and class II types were taken from metadata supplied by the sample provider and were not determined by assay-based typing. The paper as a whole reports these results and caveats: The amount of clinical and demographic metadata varied by source and participant and was provided uncurated.

From cysteine to phenylalanine, the CDR3 is 15 amino acids long. The DNA shown is the 45-base CDR3, in frame from base 1. Ends trimmed: V by 5 bases, J by 5 bases; bases unmatched to a gene: 4. CDR1 and CDR2 are read off the germline V gene as SGHVS and FQNEAQ. The collaborating institutions used their own protocols to collect whole blood in K2EDTA tubes. For TCRbeta analysis, collaborators shipped samples as frozen whole blood, isolated PBMCs, or DNA extracted from either of those sample types. TCRbeta CDR3 regions were amplified from genomic DNA by means of the immunoSEQ Assay, a bias-controlled multiplex PCR. Turning to the authors' computational methods: Nucleated cell counts per sample were estimated from amplification of reference gene primers within the assay. Sequence reads were collapsed and filtered to measure the absolute abundance of every unique TCRbeta CDR3 rearrangement. Productive Simpson clonality was computed per sample as the square root of Simpson's diversity index over productive rearrangements. TCRdb holds this immuneACCESS table with in-frame rearrangements only. Some clones are missing; in checked studies, unresolved V genes explain under half, and the rest has no known cause. The V and J calls and the clone size are those of that table, but D and trimming were determined from the DNA. The sample table contains 50,000 or so clones; only one count was recorded for almost 90% of them. About 13% of the sample lies in the top ten.

This chain joins TRBV7-8 to TRBJ2-2, with 11 junctional bases fitting TRBD1. Sequenced input: peripheral blood. The TCR was taken from a man aged 55-75 years with active COVID-19. CDR3 region: CASSRGTGGTGELFF. The DNA reads TGTGCCAGCAGCCGGGGGACAGGGGGTACCGGGGAGCTGTTTTTT.